The clone carrying this T cell receptor (beta chain) was picked up a small number of times. Its antigen is still unknown. The sample comes from a study of T cells after yellow fever vaccination. Study results and caveats: Though it reached lower strength, the secondary response hit its peak faster, day 5 versus 15.

TCRdb re-derived calls from the 5' RACE reads in MiXCR, one entry per CDR3 protein. The sample lists around 180,000 distinct CDR3 sequences; roughly 6.2% were seen once. The CDR3 contains 14 residues. Germline CDR1 reads SGHRS; CDR2 reads YFSETQ. V was clipped by 1 base and J by 0 bases, with 5 bases between them. The V gene is TRBV5-1, the J gene TRBJ2-1; D not certain. The clonotype comes from a man between 18 and 29 years old who received the YFV17D yellow fever vaccine. Specimen: CD4+ T cells sorted from PBMCs, collected on the day of the first yellow fever vaccination. CDR3 in DNA: TGCGCCAGCAGCTTGCTGAACTCCTACAATGAGCAGTTCTTC. Its translation: CASSLLNSYNEQFF.